These T cell receptor beta chains were read from a single sample in a study of shared clonotypes between healthy human individuals. Sequencing used immunoSEQ multiplex PCR; TCRdb keeps in-frame clones, though not all of them. Seen here are around 1.6 million clones, 95% to 99% observed once, and the top ten hold around 0.45%. What was sequenced was naive CD4+ T cells sorted from blood. These receptors were collected from a man under 40 in good health. Each CDR3 is given with its conserved first and last residue. The D gene is left open where the match is weak. Clone size is shown for a subset of rows, as once, few, many or a class of expanded clone.

TRBD1 | TRBJ2-7 | TRBV28 | . | TGTGCCAGCAGTCTCGACAGGGTCTCCTACGAGCAGTACTTC | CASSLDRVSYEQYF
TRBD1 | TRBJ2-7 | TRBV5-1 | . | TGCGCCAGCAGTCCTCTGGGGGGACAGGGCCACGAGCAGTACTTC | CASSPLGGQGHEQYF
. | TRBJ2-7 | TRBV5-1 | once | TGCGCCAGCAGCACGGGACCACACTACGAGCAGTACTTC | CASSTGPHYEQYF
TRBD1 | TRBJ1-3 | TRBV18 | . | TGTGCCAGCTCACCCGGGGACAGGGGCGGAAACACCATATATTTT | CASSPGDRGGNTIYF
TRBD2 | TRBJ2-2 | TRBV5-1 | . | TGCGCCAGCAGCCCCGGACTAGCGGGAGCCACCGGGGAGCTGTTTTTT | CASSPGLAGATGELFF
. | TRBJ2-5 | TRBV5-5 | . | TGTGCCAGCAGCTTGGTCCAGGGCCAATTAGAGACCCAGTACTTC | CASSLVQGQLETQYF
. | TRBJ1-1 | TRBV18 | . | TGTGCCAGCTCACCCGACGGGGCGACCTTATACACTGAAGCTTTCTTT | CASSPDGATLYTEAFF
. | TRBJ1-4 | TRBV15 | once | TGTGCCACCAGCAGAGATAGGTCGGAAAAACTGTTTTTT | CATSRDRSEKLFF
. | TRBJ2-7 | TRBV9 | . | TGTGCCAGCGGGGGGGCTAGCGGCTACGAGCAGTACTTC | CASGGASGYEQYF
. | TRBJ2-1 | TRBV18 | . | TGTGCCAGCTCGGGGGCGCTGGGATACAATGAGCAGTTCTTC | CASSGALGYNEQFF
TRBD1 | TRBJ2-1 | TRBV7-2 | . | TGTGCCAGCAGCGCAGCCGGGACAGCGTTCAATGAGCAGTTCTTC | CASSAAGTAFNEQFF
TRBD2 | TRBJ2-3 | TRBV18 | once | TGTGCCAGCTCACAACGGACTAGCGGGAGCCCCACAGATACGCAGTATTTT | CASSQRTSGSPTDTQYF
TRBD2 | TRBJ2-3 | TRBV29-1 | . | TGCAGCGTTCTAGCGGTAAGGTCAGATACGCAGTATTTT | CSVLAVRSDTQYF
. | TRBJ1-4 | TRBV7-8 | . | TGTGCCAGCAGCTTCCCGAGGGAGAAAGCAACTAATGAAAAACTGTTTTTT | CASSFPREKATNEKLFF
TRBD2 | TRBJ2-5 | TRBV29-1 | . | TGCAGCGGCTTAGCGGGAGGGGAGACCCAGTACTTC | CSGLAGGETQYF
TRBD1 | TRBJ1-2 | TRBV6-6 | once | TGTGCCAGCGATAGACAGGGGGCCCACTATGGCTACACCTTC | CASDRQGAHYGYTF
. | TRBJ1-1 | TRBV18 | once | TGTGCCAGCTCACACGGACGGGGAGGGGACACTGAAGCTTTCTTT | CASSHGRGGDTEAFF
. | TRBJ1-2 | TRBV30 | . | TGTGCCTGGAGTGAATGGACAGCGACCTTCTATGGCTACACCTTC | CAWSEWTATFYGYTF
. | TRBJ2-1 | TRBV18 | . | TGTGCCAGCTCACCAGAGAGCGGATACTACAATGAGCAGTTCTTC | CASSPESGYYNEQFF
TRBD1 | TRBJ1-5 | TRBV19 | . | TGTGCCAGTAGTTCCTCACGGACAGGGGATAGCAATCAGCCCCAGCATTTT | CASSSSRTGDSNQPQHF
. | TRBJ2-3 | TRBV29-1 | . | TGCAGCGTTGAAGATCACGGAAGCACAGATACGCAGTATTTT | CSVEDHGSTDTQYF
. | TRBJ2-5 | TRBV6-6 | . | TGTGCCAGCTCACGGGAGGGGGCGCGAGGGGGGACCCAGTACTTC | CASSREGARGGTQYF
. | TRBJ2-3 | TRBV28 | . | TGTGCCAGCATAAGGGCAGGGTTGGATACGCAGTATTTT | CASIRAGLDTQYF
TRBD1 | TRBJ1-3 | TRBV7-9 | . | TGTGCCAGCAGCAAGGGGGCCGACACCATATATTTT | CASSKGADTIYF
. | TRBJ2-2 | TRBV19 | . | TGTGCCAGTAGTACCCCCCGGGAACGGGAGTTGATGGTGAACACCGGGGAGCTGTTTTTT | CASSTPRERELMVNTGELFF
. | TRBJ2-1 | TRBV5-5 | . | TGTGCCAGCAGCCTGGGGAGTAGGAGCTCCTACAATGAGCAGTTCTTC | CASSLGSRSSYNEQFF
TRBD2 | TRBJ2-1 | TRBV6-1 | . | TGTGCCAGCAGTAGCGGGGCTTACAATGAGCAGTTCTTC | CASSSGAYNEQFF
TRBD1 | TRBJ2-7 | TRBV5-5 | once | TGTGCCAGCAGCCCATGGACAGGGCTCCACGAGCAGTACTTC | CASSPWTGLHEQYF
. | TRBJ2-3 | TRBV19 | . | TGTGCCAGTAGTATCGATATTACAGATACGCAGTATTTT | CASSIDITDTQYF
. | TRBJ1-5 | TRBV6-5 | . | TGTGCCAGCAAGAGCCACAGGGTACGCAATCAGCCCCAGCATTTT | CASKSHRVRNQPQHF
TRBD1 | TRBJ1-2 | TRBV28 | . | TGTGCCAGCAGTCCTAGGGACAGGGAGTCCTATGGCTACACCTTC | CASSPRDRESYGYTF
. | TRBJ1-4 | TRBV14 | . | TGTGCCAGCAGCCAAAATTGGAGACGGGGGTTTAATGAAAAACTGTTTTTT | CASSQNWRRGFNEKLFF
. | TRBJ2-5 | TRBV29-1 | . | TGCAGCGTTGGGGCGGGGCCAAAACACGAGACCCAGTACTTC | CSVGAGPKHETQYF
. | TRBJ2-2 | TRBV6-5 | . | TGTGCCAGCAGTTACTCCCGAAACACCGGGGAGCTGTTTTTT | CASSYSRNTGELFF
TRBD1 | TRBJ1-2 | TRBV28 | . | TGTGCCAGCAGTGTCTCACAGGGGCCGCGGAACTATGGCTACACCTTC | CASSVSQGPRNYGYTF
TRBD1 | TRBJ2-3 | TRBV7-3 | . | TGTGCCAGCAGCCGGACAGGGCGCGCAGATACGCAGTATTTT | CASSRTGRADTQYF
TRBD1 | TRBJ1-1 | TRBV9 | . | TGTGCCAGCAGCGGACCGACAGGGACGAAGACTGAAGCTTTCTTT | CASSGPTGTKTEAFF
. | TRBJ1-1 | TRBV7-9 | few | TGTGCCAGCAACCTCGGGGGAGGCATAGCTTTCTTT | CASNLGGGIAFF
TRBD1 | TRBJ2-1 | TRBV7-2 | . | TGTGCCAGCAGGGGGACAGGGGCGGCTGAGCAGTTCTTC | CASRGTGAAEQFF
TRBD2 | TRBJ2-1 | TRBV7-9 | . | TGTGCCAGCAGCCGACCCGCTGGACTAGTCAATCGTGAGCAGTTCTTC | CASSRPAGLVNREQFF
. | TRBJ1-5 | TRBV18 | . | TGTGCCAGCTCACCAACATCTTCCAATCAGCCCCAGCATTTT | CASSPTSSNQPQHF
TRBD2 | TRBJ2-1 | TRBV19 | . | TGTGCCAGCCAAGGACTAGCGAACTACAATGAGCAGTTCTTC | CASQGLANYNEQFF
. | TRBJ2-5 | TRBV4-3 | . | TGCGCCAGCAGCCAAGGGACGGTTCCTTCCCAAGAGACCCAGTACTTC | CASSQGTVPSQETQYF
. | TRBJ2-3 | TRBV4-3 | . | TGCGCCAGCAGCCAAGATGGGGGCCAGGCAGATACGCAGTATTTT | CASSQDGGQADTQYF
TRBD1 | TRBJ2-7 | TRBV10-3 | . | TGTGCCATCAGCCTACCGACAGGGATCCACGAGCAGTACTTC | CAISLPTGIHEQYF
TRBD2 | TRBJ2-2 | TRBV11-2 | . | TGTGCCAGCAGTAGCGGGTGGGCAGGGAGCCGCGCCGGGGAGCTGTTTTTT | CASSSGWAGSRAGELFF
. | TRBJ2-7 | TRBV7-6 | . | TGTGCCAGCAGCTTAGCCTGGGGAGACGAGCAGTACTTC | CASSLAWGDEQYF
TRBD1 | TRBJ1-5 | TRBV6-1 | . | TGTGCCGGAACGACAGGGCTCAATCAGCCCCAGCATTTT | CAGTTGLNQPQHF
. | TRBJ2-1 | TRBV18 | . | TGTGCCAGCTCACCCGGAGTAGCACTGAGGGGGGGCAACAATGAGCAGTTCTTC | CASSPGVALRGGNNEQFF
. | TRBJ2-6 | TRBV11-1 | . | TGTGCCAGCAGCTTAGAACCTCACAGGGCGTCCGGGGCCAACGTCCTGACTTTC | CASSLEPHRASGANVLTF
. | TRBJ2-3 | TRBV29-1 | . | TGCAGCGTTGATCGGGGGGATACGCAGTATTTT | CSVDRGDTQYF
. | TRBJ2-7 | TRBV28 | . | TGTGCCAGCAGTTCCCCCGGGAGTACCTACGAGCAGTACTTC | CASSSPGSTYEQYF
. | TRBJ2-1 | TRBV5-4 | once | TGTGCCAGCAGATCAGCTAGCTCCAACAATGAGCAGTTCTTC | CASRSASSNNEQFF
TRBD2 | TRBJ2-3 | TRBV5-1 | . | TGCGCCAGCAGCTCCGAACCTAGCGGAGTCACAGATACGCAGTATTTT | CASSSEPSGVTDTQYF
. | TRBJ2-2 | TRBV5-4 | . | TGTGCCAGCAGCACGTCCCTAACTAGAAACACCGGGGAGCTGTTTTTT | CASSTSLTRNTGELFF
TRBD2 | TRBJ2-7 | TRBV6-4 | . | TGTGCCAGCAATATCGCTCGGACTAGCGGGACTTACGAGCAGTACTTC | CASNIARTSGTYEQYF
. | TRBJ2-7 | TRBV9 | . | TGTGCCAGCAGCGTAGATCCGACACCATACGAGCAGTACTTC | CASSVDPTPYEQYF